This TCR beta chain stems from a study of post-analysis software for immune sequencing data. Whole-study findings and limits: With TRBV5-6, TRBV5-1 and TRBV20-1 included, 4 or 5 TRBV segments were more frequent in patients than in controls. Multiple sclerosis patients showed significantly lower normalized Chao1 diversity than controls did. Under the F measure, samples that were prepared in one batch clustered strongly together.

Germline lookup yields CDR1 SEHNR and CDR2 FQNEAQ (reference sequence). With 7 bases removed from V and 5 bases from J, the gap between germline ends came to 12 bases. This CDR3 comprises 13 residues. Worth noting for this clonotype: The antigen remains undetermined.

Included in the TCR beta cDNA libraries were unique molecular identifiers. The yield from roughly 1 to 10 million T cells was 500,000 or so cDNA molecules in total. TCRdb re-analysed the PCR reads in MiXCR, keeping a single row per CDR3 protein. The sample yields fewer than 850,000 distinct CDR3 sequences, about half seen once. This TCR derives from a girl between 5 and 17 years old with multiple sclerosis. Sequenced material: blood. The J gene is TRBJ2-1, the V gene TRBV7-9; tentatively, D is TRBD2 (6 bases). This CDR3 reads CASIGGADNEQFF. The CDR3 DNA is TGTGCCAGCATTGGAGGGGCCGACAATGAGCAGTTCTTC.